Below are 22 T cell receptor beta chains sequenced from a single sample in a study of T cell responses to AZD1222 COVID-19 vaccine. Libraries were prepared by immunoSEQ multiplex PCR; TCRdb keeps only in-frame clonotypes and omits some of them. There are some 49,000 clones in the sample; roughly 90% occur only once, and 1.1% lies in the top ten. This specimen consisted of peripheral blood, obtained 28 days after the second AZD1222 dose. These receptors all come from an adult who received the AZD1222 COVID-19 vaccine.

The chain has TRBV27 and TRBJ1-5; TRBD1 aligns across 10 bases. The V segment lost 4 bases and the J segment 5 bases; nucleotides outside the gene matches: 5. This CDR3 is 15 amino acids long. The germline V gene has CDR1 MNHEY and CDR2 SMNVEV (reference sequence). This CDR3 reads CASSSGTGVYQPQHF. The CDR3, as DNA: TGTGCCAGCAGTTCGGGGACAGGGGTGTATCAGCCCCAGCATTTT.

This sequence joins TRBV5-1 and TRBJ1-1; 7 bases fit TRBD1. From germline, CDR1 is SGHRS and CDR2 YFSETQ. CDR3 length equals 14 residues. V trimming: 2 bases; J trimming: 1 base; junction bases outside the gene matches: 2. The CDR3 coding sequence is TGCGCCAGCAGCTTAAGGACAGGGAACACTGAAGCTTTCTTT. This sequence encodes CASSLRTGNTEAFF.

The V call is TRBV6-5, the J call TRBJ1-2; D gene ambiguous. The CDR3 runs to 14 residues. With 0 bases removed from V and 4 bases from J, the gap between germline ends came to 9 bases. Looked up from germline, CDR1 is MNHEY and CDR2 is SVGAGI. CDR3: CASSYSALLYGYTF. The CDR3 region has the DNA TGTGCCAGCAGTTACTCTGCGTTGCTCTATGGCTACACCTTC.

The rearrangement joins TRBV30 to TRBJ1-3; 7 positions match TRBD1. The J segment lost 4 bases and the V segment lost 4 bases, leaving 1 base of the junction unmatched. The CDR3 totals 12 residues. Per the germline V gene, CDR1 is GTSNPN and CDR2 is SVGIG (reference sequence). CDR3 coding DNA: TGTGCCTGGATCAGGGGGGGAAACACCATATATTTT. This sequence encodes CAWIRGGNTIYF.

The chain has TRBV25-1 and TRBJ1-2; 7 nucleotides line up with TRBD1. The J segment lost 7 bases and the V segment lost 5 bases, leaving 13 bases of the junction unmatched. Germline lookup yields CDR1 MGHDK and CDR2 SYGVNS. The CDR3 is 15 amino acids. The CDR3 nucleotides read TGTGCCAGCAGTAGAAACAGGGGTACTTCGAGTGGCTACACCTTC. Encoded protein: CASSRNRGTSSGYTF.

The rearrangement links TRBV18 to TRBJ1-2, with D maybe TRBD1 (6 bases). The CDR3 length is 15 residues. Between the trimmed V and J ends, which lost 5 bases and 7 bases, there was a span of 20 bases. The germline V gene has CDR1 KGHSH and CDR2 LQKENI. The CDR3 DNA sequence: TGTGCCAGCTCAAGCCCGACAGGCCGAACGTCTGGCTACACCTTC. Protein sequence: CASSSPTGRTSGYTF.

This sequence joins TRBV28 and TRBJ2-7, with 7 bases fitting TRBD1. This CDR3 contains 14 residues. V lost 5 bases and J lost 2; bases outside the gene matches: 6. From germline, CDR1 is MDHEN and CDR2 SYDVKM. CDR3 sequence reads: CASSTWDRTYEQYF. The CDR3 DNA is TGTGCCAGCAGTACCTGGGACAGAACCTACGAGCAGTACTTC.

The rearrangement links TRBV6-5 to TRBJ1-3; tentatively, D is TRBD1 (5 bases). The CDR3 has 15 amino acids. Germline V lookup: CDR1 MNHEY, CDR2 SVGAGI. The germline V and J ends were trimmed by 0 bases and 1 base, with 7 bases remaining between them. The CDR3 spells CASSYSGGSGNTIYF. CDR3 in DNA: TGTGCCAGCAGTTACTCGGGGGGTTCTGGAAACACCATATATTTT.

This chain links TRBV3-1 (or the pseudogene TRBV3-2) with TRBJ2-7; possibly TRBD2 for D (8 bases). Trimming shortened V by 2 bases and J by 12 bases, and 23 bases separated the two germline ends. The CDR3 runs to 15 residues. The germline CDR1 and CDR2 sequences are LGHDT and YNNKEL (reference sequence). Written as DNA, the CDR3 is TGTGCCAGCAGCCAACAATCAGGGGGGAGCGGGAGACGGTACTTC. It translates to CASSQQSGGSGRRYF.

The chain has TRBV30 and TRBJ2-1, with 12 bases fitting TRBD2. CDR3 size: 16 residues. Germline CDR1 reads GTSNPN; CDR2 reads SVGIG (reference sequence). J was trimmed by 8 bases and V by 0 bases; bases with no gene match: 8. The DNA for the CDR3 is TGTGCCTGGAGTGTAGGCGCTAGCGGGAGGGTAGATGAGCAGTTCTTC. The encoded protein is CAWSVGASGRVDEQFF.

The chain joins TRBV2 to TRBJ1-6, with D unresolved. Trimming removed 0 bases at V and 10 bases at J, with 10 bases between. The germline gives CDR1 SNHLY, CDR2 FYNNEI. The CDR3 length is 14 residues. Here the CDR3 DNA reads TGTGCCAGCAGTGAAGCCACAGTGAACTCACCCCTCCACTTT. Its translation is CASSEATVNSPLHF.

This clone was detected a few times. CDR3 in DNA: TGCGCCAGCAGTCTCACTGGGACTGAGTACACTGAAGCTTTCTTT. Encoded protein: CASSLTGTEYTEAFF. The chain links TRBV5-1 to TRBJ1-1, with D possibly TRBD1 on 5 matching bases. Deletions cut 5 bases from V and 3 bases from J, with 17 bases between. This CDR3 has 15 residues. Germline lookup yields CDR1 SGHRS and CDR2 YFSETQ.

J is TRBJ2-7 and V is TRBV6-6, with D perhaps TRBD1 or TRBD2 (5 bases each). CDR3 size: 16 residues. Trimming left V 0 bases short and J 5 bases short, with 17 bases between. Germline CDR1 reads MNHNY; CDR2 reads SVGAGI (reference sequence). The CDR3 is CASSYSDPGWGNEQYF. The DNA of the CDR3 is TGTGCCAGCAGTTACTCAGACCCGGGGTGGGGCAACGAGCAGTACTTC.

The chain is built from TRBV19 and TRBJ1-1, with 9 bases that match TRBD1. Per germline, CDR1 LNHDA and CDR2 SQIVND (reference sequence). The CDR3 length is 13 residues. Germline trimming cut 7 bases from V and 6 bases from J; bases unmatched to any gene: 6. The CDR3 sequence: CASTAGQGPEAFF. For the CDR3, the DNA is TGTGCCAGTACCGCGGGACAGGGCCCTGAAGCTTTCTTT.

The V and J genes are TRBV4-1 and TRBJ2-1; no clear D gene. V was trimmed by 4 bases and J by 4 bases, leaving 20 bases between them. The CDR3 sequence is 17 residues long. Germline CDR1 and CDR2: MGHRA and YSYEKL. CDR3 residues: CASSPYLSRTKYNEQFF. The CDR3 DNA sequence: TGCGCCAGCAGCCCTTATCTTAGCAGAACTAAATACAATGAGCAGTTCTTC.

The V gene is TRBV6-5, the J gene TRBJ2-7, with D possibly TRBD1 on 5 matching bases. Germline V CDR1 and CDR2: MNHEY, SVGAGI. The CDR3 spans 14 residues. Deletions cut 7 bases from V and 2 bases from J, with 15 bases between. CDR3 DNA: TGTGCCAGCACCAAAACAGGTGAACCCTACGAGCAGTACTTC. This translates into CASTKTGEPYEQYF.

The chain is built from TRBV6-6 and TRBJ1-5; 8 positions match TRBD1. This CDR3 is built from 16 residues. CDR1 MNHNY and CDR2 SVGAGI come from the germline V gene (reference sequence). After removal of 6 bases from V and 2 bases from J, the junction contained 9 bases not matched to a gene. This CDR3 is CASRGGQGSGNQPQHF. DNA of the CDR3: TGTGCCAGCAGGGGCGGACAGGGATCAGGCAATCAGCCCCAGCATTTT.

DNA of the CDR3: TGTGCCAGCAGCTTGGTGACAGGGCTGAATGCCGGGGAGCTGTTTTTT. Its translation: CASSLVTGLNAGELFF. The V call is TRBV5-4, the J call TRBJ2-2, with 7 nucleotides matching TRBD1. This CDR3 has 16 residues. Germline V gene data show CDR1 as SGHNT and CDR2 as YYREEE (reference sequence). The ends lost 0 bases at V and 6 bases at J; junction bases unmatched: 8.

This sequence joins TRBV5-4 and TRBJ1-1; 7 bases agree with TRBD1. V was pared by 2 bases and J by 1 base, with 5 bases of the junction left unmatched. Germline loops: CDR1 SGHNT, CDR2 YYREEE (reference sequence). The CDR3 covers 15 residues. In DNA form, the CDR3 reads TGTGCCAGCAGCTTACGACAGGGTACGAACACTGAAGCTTTCTTT. Protein sequence: CASSLRQGTNTEAFF.

This chain connects TRBV18 to TRBJ2-1; D remains ambiguous. V lost 3 bases and J lost 2, with 11 bases in between. The germline gives CDR1 KGHSH, CDR2 LQKENI. There are 15 residues in the CDR3. CDR3 in amino acids: CASSPRLSAYNEQFF. The CDR3 nucleotides read TGTGCCAGCTCACCTCGTTTGTCGGCCTACAATGAGCAGTTCTTC. Complete variable domain (other parts from reference TRBV18 and TRBJ2-1): NAGVMQNPRHLVRRRGQEARLRCSPMKGHSHVYWYRQLPEEGLKFMVYLQKENIIDESGMPKERFSAEFPKEGPSILRIQQVVRGDSAAYFCASSPRLSAYNEQFFGPGTRLTVL.

In this sample, this clone turned up once. This chain joins TRBV6-5 and TRBJ1-1; 7 bases are shared with TRBD1. CDR1 is MNHEY, CDR2 SVGAGI, per germline. J lost 2 bases, V lost 5 bases, and 5 bases had no gene match. This CDR3 contains 14 residues. CDR3 region: CASSPPGGNTEAFF. The DNA for the CDR3 is TGTGCCAGCAGTCCCCCAGGGGGAAACACTGAAGCTTTCTTT.

This rearrangement joins TRBV6-5 to TRBJ1-1; possible D gene TRBD1, 5 bases. CDR3 length: 14 amino acids. Germline V lookup: CDR1 MNHEY, CDR2 SVGAGI. Trimming cost V 2 bases and J 1 base, with 8 bases left between them. The DNA for the CDR3 is TGTGCCAGCAGTTACGTCCAGGGGAACACTGAAGCTTTCTTT. This encodes CASSYVQGNTEAFF.